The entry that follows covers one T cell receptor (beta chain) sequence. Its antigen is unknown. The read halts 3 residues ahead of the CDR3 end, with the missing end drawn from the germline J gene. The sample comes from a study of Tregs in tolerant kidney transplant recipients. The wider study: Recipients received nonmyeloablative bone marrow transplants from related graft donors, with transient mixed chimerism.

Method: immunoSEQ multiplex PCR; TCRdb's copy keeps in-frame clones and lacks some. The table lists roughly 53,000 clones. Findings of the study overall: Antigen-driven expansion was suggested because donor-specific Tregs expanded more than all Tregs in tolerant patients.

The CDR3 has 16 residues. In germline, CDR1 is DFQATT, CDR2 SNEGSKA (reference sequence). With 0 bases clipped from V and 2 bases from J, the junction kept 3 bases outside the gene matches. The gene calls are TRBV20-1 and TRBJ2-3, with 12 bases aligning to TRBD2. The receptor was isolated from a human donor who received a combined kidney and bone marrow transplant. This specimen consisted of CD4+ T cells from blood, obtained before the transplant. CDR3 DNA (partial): TGCAGTGCTAGAGATTGGACTAGCGGGGCCACAGATACG. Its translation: CSARDWTSGATDT. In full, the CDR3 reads CSARDWTSGATDTQYF.